These 30 T cell receptor beta chains share one sample of origin, sequenced in a study of CD8 T cells in ankylosing spondylitis. The study's findings and limits: What appeared characteristic of ankylosing spondylitis blood was a TCR beta motif of about eight highly homologous variants.

These receptors have no known antigen. TCRdb used MiXCR to reprocess the 5' RACE reads, holding one entry per CDR3 protein. The sample yields about 700,000 distinct CDR3 sequences, over 15% seen once. The sample comprised blood, either unsorted or a sorted T cell fraction (not recorded which). All receptors derive from a male donor with ankylosing spondylitis.

The V and J genes are TRBV6-1 and TRBJ1-5; no firm D call. Trimming removed 6 bases at V and 5 bases at J, with 11 bases between. Per germline, CDR1 MNHNS and CDR2 SASEGT. The CDR3 loop spans 13 amino acids. DNA for the CDR3: TGTGCCAGCAGGGGAGAGCCGTATCAGCCCCAGCATTTT. This encodes CASRGEPYQPQHF.

This clonotype was seen only a few times. V gene TRBV5-1 combines with J gene TRBJ1-2; D is undetermined. This CDR3 has 14 amino acids. Trimming left V 0 bases short and J 14 bases short, with 20 bases between. Germline CDR1 reads SGHRS; CDR2 reads YFSETQ. The CDR3 here is CASSLGHADSLGTF. The CDR3 nucleotides are TGCGCCAGCAGCTTGGGGCATGCTGATTCCTTGGGGACCTTC.

The sample holds many counts of this clonotype. The V gene is TRBV27, the J gene TRBJ2-7; D may match TRBD1 or TRBD2 (6 bases each). Trimming removed 2 bases at V and 2 bases at J, with 10 bases between. The CDR3 has 14 residues. Germline V gene data show CDR1 as MNHEY and CDR2 as SMNVEV (reference sequence). The CDR3: CASSLRGTTYEQYF. In nucleotides, the CDR3 is TGTGCCAGCAGTTTACGGGGGACAACCTACGAGCAGTACTTC.

The V gene is TRBV12-3 or TRBV12-4, the J gene TRBJ2-1; D is unclear. The CDR3 runs to 15 residues. Deletions cut 5 bases from V and 0 bases from J, with 11 bases between. The CDR3 protein is CASSPPTLSYNEQFF. The CDR3 nucleotides are TGTGCCAGCAGTCCCCCTACCCTCTCCTACAATGAGCAGTTCTTC.

CDR3 region: CASSSGRTGLNTEAFF. In DNA form, the CDR3 reads TGTGCCAGCAGCTCGGGAAGGACAGGGTTGAACACTGAAGCTTTCTTT. The chain is built from TRBV27 and TRBJ1-1, with TRBD1 matching 8 bases. Germline V gene data show CDR1 as MNHEY and CDR2 as SMNVEV (reference sequence). Germline trimming cut 6 bases from V and 0 bases from J; bases unmatched to any gene: 9. The CDR3 has 16 amino acids.

The V and J genes are TRBV27 and TRBJ2-7; possibly TRBD1 for D (6 bases). V was clipped by 5 bases and J by 3 bases, with 20 bases between them. Per germline, CDR1 MNHEY and CDR2 SMNVEV (reference sequence). The CDR3 is 16 amino acids. The CDR3 DNA reads as TGTGCCAGCAGTCCTCGTCTCGGGACAAGTATCTACGAGCAGTACTTC. Protein sequence: CASSPRLGTSIYEQYF.

The chain joins TRBV5-1 to TRBJ2-3; D gene unclear. This CDR3 has 16 amino acids. Germline CDR1 is SGHRS and CDR2 is YFSETQ. Trimming removed 4 bases at V and 1 base at J, with 16 bases between. For the CDR3, the DNA is TGCGCCAGCAGCCCCACTCTGGGGATTCGCACAGATACGCAGTATTTT. Translation: CASSPTLGIRTDTQYF.

The chain recombines TRBV5-1 with TRBJ2-3; 9 positions agree with TRBD2. J lost 0 bases, V lost 1 base, and 6 bases had no gene match. This CDR3 has 17 residues. Germline CDR1 reads SGHRS; CDR2 reads YFSETQ. For the CDR3, the DNA is TGCGCCAGCAGCTTGAAGAGCGGGGGGTCTAGCACAGATACGCAGTATTTT. Its protein product is CASSLKSGGSSTDTQYF.

J is TRBJ2-1 and V is TRBV5-1; 16 bases are a match to TRBD2. This CDR3 comprises 20 residues. Unmatched junction bases numbered 14, after V lost 3 bases and J lost 5 bases. The germline CDR1 and CDR2 sequences are SGHRS and YFSETQ. The CDR3 region has the DNA TGCGCCAGCAGCTCCCTTTCCGGGACTAGCGGGGGGGCCTCTCACAATGAGCAGTTCTTC. Translated, it gives CASSSLSGTSGGASHNEQFF.

The chain uses TRBV3-1 and TRBJ1-2; no definite D call. Trimming removed 0 bases from V and 6 bases from J, with 17 bases in between. Germline-derived CDR1 and CDR2 are LGHDT and YNNKEL (reference sequence). This CDR3 spans 16 amino acids. This CDR3 reads CASSQELGRSRHGYTF. The CDR3 DNA sequence: TGTGCCAGCAGCCAAGAGTTAGGTCGGTCGAGGCATGGCTACACCTTC.

The chain links TRBV12-3 or TRBV12-4 to TRBJ1-5; D unclear. This CDR3 region has 14 residues. Trimming cost V 3 bases and J 0 bases, with 6 bases left between them. CDR3 bases: TGTGCCAGCAGTTTTGGGTATAGCAATCAGCCCCAGCATTTT. Encoded protein: CASSFGYSNQPQHF.

V is TRBV3-1 and J is TRBJ1-2; weak D call: TRBD1 (5 bases). The CDR3 covers 14 residues. Germline CDR1 reads LGHDT; CDR2 reads YNNKEL (reference sequence). V was clipped by 4 bases and J by 4 bases, with 13 bases between them. The CDR3: CASSPNRDGYGYTF. The CDR3 nucleotides read TGTGCCAGCAGCCCCAACCGGGACGGCTATGGCTACACCTTC.

J is TRBJ2-7 and V is TRBV12-3 or TRBV12-4, with 8 positions matching TRBD2. The V gene end was trimmed by 0 bases and the J gene end by 9 bases; junction bases not matched to a gene: 13. CDR3 length: 16 residues. CDR3 amino acids: CASSLALTGGAGTQYF. Written as DNA, the CDR3 is TGTGCCAGCAGTTTAGCGTTAACGGGGGGGGCCGGTACGCAGTACTTC.

V is TRBV7-2 and J is TRBJ2-5, with a tentative D call TRBD2 (6 bases). V was cut by 5 bases and J by 7 bases, with 20 bases left in between. Germline CDR1 and CDR2: SGHTA and FQGNSA. The CDR3 extends over 15 amino acids. CDR3 protein: CASSPTRDSSLTQYF. DNA of the CDR3: TGTGCCAGCAGCCCCACACGGGACTCCTCATTGACCCAGTACTTC.

V usage is TRBV2 and J usage is TRBJ2-3; 9 bases fit TRBD2. Per germline, CDR1 SNHLY and CDR2 FYNNEI. Trimming cost V 6 bases and J 1 base; bases outside gene matches: 11. CDR3 length equals 17 residues. The CDR3 is CASRDSSGRRGTDTQYF. CDR3 DNA: TGTGCCAGCAGAGACAGTAGCGGGAGAAGAGGCACAGATACGCAGTATTTT.

This chain connects TRBV12-3 or TRBV12-4 to TRBJ2-6; TRBD1 might be the D (7 bases). This CDR3 contains 16 residues. Trimming left V 7 bases short and J 0 bases short, with 13 bases between. The CDR3 DNA follows: TGTGCCAGCAAGGGGGCGGACTACTCTGGGGCCAACGTCCTGACTTTC. Translating it yields CASKGADYSGANVLTF.

CDR3 DNA sequence: TGTGCCAGCAGCGGGCCTGTGACTAGCGGCGCATCTCAAAATTCCTACGAGCAGTACTTC. This translates into CASSGPVTSGASQNSYEQYF. This chain links TRBV11-1 with TRBJ2-7; 9 bases are shared with TRBD2. The germline V gene has CDR1 SGHAT and CDR2 FQDESV (reference sequence). This CDR3 contains 20 residues. With V trimmed by 5 bases and J by 1 base, 21 bases remained unmatched. The whole variable domain, filled in from reference TRBV11-1 and TRBJ2-7, reads EAEVAQSPRYKITEKSQAVAFWCDPISGHATLYWYRQILGQGPELLVQFQDESVVDDSQLPKDRFSAERLKGVDSTLKIQPAELGDSAMYLCASSGPVTSGASQNSYEQYFGPGTRLTVT.

This clonotype appeared a few times. The CDR3 loop reads CASSVTGSAYEQYF. CDR3 in DNA: TGTGCCAGCAGCGTTACAGGGTCGGCCTACGAGCAGTACTTC. The chain employs TRBV9 and TRBJ2-7; weak D call: TRBD1 (6 bases). The V gene lost 2 bases and the J gene lost 2 bases, with 11 bases spanning the gap. This CDR3 region has 14 residues. Germline values: CDR1 SGDLS, CDR2 YYNGEE.

CDR3 protein: CASSEDGPRPTQYF. For the CDR3, the DNA is TGTGCCAGCAGCGAAGACGGGCCGCGCCCTACGCAGTATTTT. The chain is built from TRBV7-8 and TRBJ2-3; D is ambiguous. The CDR3 covers 14 residues. Germline assignment: CDR1 SGHVS and CDR2 FQNEAQ. Between the trimmed V and J ends, which lost 5 bases and 8 bases, there was a span of 17 bases.

This clonotype was counted a few times. V is TRBV12-3 or TRBV12-4 and J is TRBJ2-3, with TRBD1 matching 8 bases. The CDR3 is made up of 16 amino acids. V was clipped by 5 bases and J by 0 bases; unmatched bases: 7. Here the CDR3 DNA reads TGTGCCAGCAGTACCTGGACAGGGATGAGCACAGATACGCAGTATTTT. This translates into CASSTWTGMSTDTQYF.

J is TRBJ1-6 and V is TRBV9, with 7 bases aligning to TRBD1. The germline CDR1 and CDR2 sequences are SGDLS and YYNGEE. The J segment lost 7 bases and the V segment lost 0 bases, leaving 4 bases of the junction unmatched. The CDR3 spans 15 residues. The CDR3 region has the DNA TGTGCCAGCAGCGTAGAGGGACAGCAGAATTCACCCCTCCACTTT. Translation: CASSVEGQQNSPLHF.

This clonotype came up a few times. The chain joins TRBV3-1 to TRBJ2-1; D gene ambiguous. Germline lookup yields CDR1 LGHDT and CDR2 YNNKEL (reference sequence). V lost 3 bases and J 10 bases, leaving 10 bases between the germline ends. CDR3 length equals 12 residues. The CDR3 region is CASSQAAIEQFF. The CDR3 coding sequence is TGTGCCAGCAGCCAGGCAGCGATCGAGCAGTTCTTC.

This clonotype was counted a few times. The chain combines TRBV5-8 with TRBJ2-1, with 7 bases lining up with TRBD1. Unmatched junction bases numbered 7, after V lost 4 bases and J lost 6 bases. In germline, CDR1 is SGHTS, CDR2 YDEGEE. The CDR3 loop spans 14 amino acids. CDR3 sequence reads: CASSPGTALNEQFF. CDR3 in DNA: TGTGCCAGCAGCCCGGGGACAGCGCTCAATGAGCAGTTCTTC.

This rearrangement joins TRBV7-9 to TRBJ2-1, with 8 positions matching TRBD2. Germline V gives CDR1 SEHNR, CDR2 FQNEAQ (reference sequence). After removal of 6 bases from V and 7 bases from J, the junction contained 17 bases not matched to a gene. This CDR3 comprises 17 residues. CDR3 in amino acids: CASSSPSGSQGGNEQFF. The CDR3 DNA sequence: TGTGCCAGCAGTTCCCCAAGCGGGAGCCAGGGTGGGAATGAGCAGTTCTTC.

The table lists this clonotype with a few counts. The chain combines TRBV11-2 with TRBJ2-1; 9 bases line up with TRBD2. V dropped 1 base and J dropped 8; count of bases not matched to a gene: 6. Germline CDR1 reads SGHAT; CDR2 reads FQNNGV. The CDR3 consists of 15 residues. CDR3 sequence reads: CASSLGGSGSYEQFF. The DNA for the CDR3 is TGTGCCAGCAGCTTAGGGGGTAGCGGGAGCTATGAGCAGTTCTTC. The entire variable domain, with the rest obtained from reference TRBV11-2 and TRBJ2-1, is as follows: EAGVAQSPRYKIIEKRQSVAFWCNPISGHATLYWYQQILGQGPKLLIQFQNNGVVDDSQLPKDRFSAERLKGVDSTLKIQPAKLEDSAVYLCASSLGGSGSYEQFFGPGTRLTVL.

This chain joins TRBV7-9 and TRBJ2-1; 9 nucleotides agree with TRBD2. Germline CDR1 is SEHNR and CDR2 is FQNEAQ (reference sequence). The V gene end was trimmed by 8 bases and the J gene end by 4 bases; junction bases not matched to a gene: 6. CDR3 size: 14 residues. CDR3 nucleotides: TGTGCCAGCTCTCCTAGCGGGGAGTACAATGAGCAGTTCTTC. Translation: CASSPSGEYNEQFF.

There are many counts of this clonotype. This chain joins TRBV5-1 and TRBJ2-5, with D uncertain. The V gene's germline CDR1 is SGHRS and CDR2 YFSETQ. CDR3 length: 14 amino acids. Trimming removed 2 bases from V and 0 bases from J, with 8 bases in between. The chain's CDR3 is CASSLRQDQETQYF. The CDR3 DNA sequence: TGCGCCAGCAGCTTAAGGCAGGACCAAGAGACCCAGTACTTC.

This clonotype has just a few counts. The gene calls are TRBV4-1 and TRBJ2-7; D is uncertain. The germline V gene has CDR1 MGHRA and CDR2 YSYEKL. Trimming stripped 0 bases from V and 3 bases from J, with 6 bases between. The CDR3 extends over 13 amino acids. The CDR3 nucleotides are TGCGCCAGCAGCCAAGACAGCTACTACGAGCAGTACTTC. This codes for CASSQDSYYEQYF.

The chain combines TRBV10-3 with TRBJ2-7; D remains ambiguous. The germline V gene encodes CDR1 ENHRY and CDR2 SYGVKD. The CDR3 loop spans 12 amino acids. Trimming removed 2 bases from V and 2 bases from J, with 4 bases in between. CDR3 region: CAISEPPYEQYF. Here the CDR3 DNA reads TGTGCCATCAGTGAGCCGCCCTACGAGCAGTACTTC.

This clonotype was counted at least ten times. This rearrangement joins TRBV12-3 or TRBV12-4 to TRBJ2-7, with unresolved D. Trimming shortened V by 3 bases and J by 2 bases, and 5 bases separated the two germline ends. CDR3 length equals 12 residues. The CDR3 here is CASSFRAYEQYF. The CDR3 DNA follows: TGTGCCAGCAGTTTTAGGGCCTACGAGCAGTACTTC.